This paragraph reports one TCR beta chain. Germline assignment: CDR1 SEHNR and CDR2 FQNEAQ (reference sequence). CDR3 length: 17 residues. Trimming cost V 5 bases and J 5 bases; bases outside gene matches: 11. Clinical histories supplied by participants themselves formed the basis of cohort assignment. TCRdb's copy holds only in-frame clones and misses some; the assay was immunoSEQ multiplex PCR. The repertoire consists of 280,000 or so clones, with around 84% occurring once and the leading ten covering about 2.7%. This entry is derived from a study of blood T cell repertoires in COVID-19. The chain recombines TRBV7-9 with TRBJ2-1, with TRBD2 matching 11 bases. The clonotype comes from a woman aged 50 to 60 who had recovered from COVID-19. The sequenced sample was PBMCs or T cells enriched from blood (not recorded which). The CDR3 reads CASSELSGRAVHNEQFF. CDR3 sequence (DNA): TGTGCCAGCAGCGAACTTAGCGGGAGGGCCGTCCACAATGAGCAGTTCTTC.